This T cell receptor beta chain was recorded in a study of cytomegalovirus exposure and HLA in healthy donors. Study outcomes and limitations: Donor immune exposure was known only as CMV serostatus.

The CDR3 is made up of 19 amino acids. Germline-derived CDR1 and CDR2 are SGHRS and YFSETQ. V gave up 0 bases and J gave up 0 bases, with 19 bases separating them. Comments on this clone: No antigen is known for it.

A multiplex PCR was run with 60 Vbeta primers and 13 Jbeta primers. The assay was immunoSEQ multiplex PCR, and TCRdb's table has in-frame clones only and misses some. There are around 35,000 clones in the sample, with approximately 2.1% held by the top ten. The donors comprised healthy bone marrow donors. The sequence derives from a woman in her 40s in good health and CMV-seropositive. V usage is TRBV5-1 and J usage is TRBJ1-3, with D maybe TRBD1 (5 bases). Sequencing was done on a sample of PBMCs. CDR3 amino acids: CASSLGSGLPSLSGNTIYF. As DNA, the CDR3 is TGCGCCAGCAGCTTGGGGTCAGGGTTACCGAGCCTCTCTGGAAACACCATATATTTT.